The clone carrying this TCR beta chain was seen at least ten times. Antigen specificity is unknown. This sample stems from a study of neurological immune-mediated disorders. Study findings and constraints: The level of TCR clonal expansion was highest in patients with HTLV-1-associated myelopathy and lowest in multiple sclerosis, where it fell below the level seen in healthy controls. Across subjects, no CDR3 amino acid sequence appeared in expanded clones of more than one subject, a finding that suggested private repertoires in all groups.

The cDNA was produced through 5'RACE with 10-nucleotide random UMIs. A single run covered 15-18 subjects with over 200 million TCR-beta sequences. TCRdb recomputed calls from the 5' RACE reads with MiXCR, one row per CDR3 protein. The sample records 80,000 or so distinct CDR3 sequences, about 9.5% being singletons. The V end lost 6 bases, the J end lost 0 bases, and 6 bases lay between the germline ends. This CDR3 has 13 amino acids. Germline-derived CDR1 and CDR2 are MDHEN and SYDVKM. V usage is TRBV28 and J usage is TRBJ1-5; D not resolved. Sequenced: PBMCs. The clonotype comes from a middle-aged man in good health. The CDR3 nucleotides are TGTGCCAGCAGATGGGGTAGCAATCAGCCCCAGCATTTT. It yields the protein CASRWGSNQPQHF.